The clone carrying this T cell receptor beta chain was counted many times. Its antigen is undetermined. This entry is derived from a study of T-cell reconstitution after alpha-beta-depleted transplantation in children. Study-wide points: T-cell counts and diversity were attributed mostly to newly produced T cells one year after transplant. Reportedly, roughly two months post-transplant, alpha-beta T cells arose from several hundred expanded graft clones. Some patients' high day-60 TCRbeta diversity was traced to surviving recipient T cells and thymic progenitors.

Construction of the TCRbeta library involved unique molecular identifiers. MiXCR, applied by TCRdb to the PCR reads, yields one record per CDR3 protein. This table holds about 290,000 distinct CDR3 sequences, about 7.3% found once. Germline values: CDR1 SEHNR, CDR2 FQNEAQ (reference sequence). The CDR3 length is 11 residues. V lost 4 bases to trimming and J lost 10 bases, with 9 bases between them. V is TRBV7-9 and J is TRBJ2-3; D not resolved. The clonotype originates from a female patient aged 2-9 years who had a stem cell transplant for Fanconi anemia, so the T cells may come from the graft donor. This material consisted of peripheral blood, taken 360 days after TCRalphabeta/CD19-depleted stem cell transplant. The CDR3 region has the DNA TGTGCCAGCAGCTCAATCCAGGCGCAGTATTTT. This translates into CASSSIQAQYF.